The 5 T cell receptor beta chains below were found in one sample sequenced in a study of T cell responses to AZD1222 COVID-19 vaccine. The data were produced by immunoSEQ multiplex PCR, yet TCRdb's version contains in-frame clones alone and is incomplete. Of around 200,000 clones listed, approximately 94% are singletons. This specimen was peripheral blood, taken 28 days after the second AZD1222 dose. The receptors originated from an adult who received the AZD1222 COVID-19 vaccine.

The J gene is TRBJ1-6, the V gene TRBV6-5; D remains unclear. Germline V CDR1 and CDR2: MNHEY, SVGAGI. V was cut by 0 bases and J by 3 bases, with 9 bases left in between. The CDR3 has 16 amino acids. The CDR3 here is CASSYSSPNYNSPLHF. The CDR3, as DNA: TGTGCCAGCAGTTACTCCTCCCCAAACTATAATTCACCCCTCCACTTT.

The chain links TRBV28 to TRBJ2-1; 7 nucleotides line up with TRBD1. The CDR3 extends over 16 amino acids. V dropped 7 bases and J dropped 0; count of bases not matched to a gene: 9. The germline CDR1 and CDR2 sequences are MDHEN and SYDVKM. CDR3: CASTVDRVSSYNEQFF. Written as DNA, the CDR3 is TGTGCCAGCACGGTAGACAGGGTGAGCTCCTACAATGAGCAGTTCTTC.

The chain links TRBV6-5 to TRBJ1-1; D not resolved. The CDR3 consists of 12 residues. Trimming took 8 bases from V and 0 from J, leaving 7 bases between them. Looked up from germline, CDR1 is MNHEY and CDR2 is SVGAGI. For the CDR3, the DNA is TGTGCCAGCGGAGCGGTGAACACTGAAGCTTTCTTT. It yields the protein CASGAVNTEAFF.

The rearrangement uses TRBV5-6 and TRBJ2-5, with TRBD2 matching over 15 bases. Germline V gene lookup returns CDR1 SGHDT and CDR2 YYEEEE. The CDR3 is made up of 15 amino acids. J was trimmed by 4 bases and V by 4 bases; bases with no gene match: 2. Written as DNA, the CDR3 is TGTGCCAGCAGCCTGGGACTAGCGGGGGGAGAGACCCAGTACTTC. Its protein product is CASSLGLAGGETQYF.

The chain recombines TRBV20-1 with TRBJ1-4; D not resolved. The germline V and J ends were trimmed by 4 bases and 3 bases, with 3 bases remaining between them. The CDR3 has 11 amino acids. In germline, CDR1 is DFQATT, CDR2 SNEGSKA (reference sequence). The CDR3: CSAKANEKLFF. The CDR3 DNA reads TGCAGTGCTAAGGCTAATGAAAAACTGTTTTTT.